This TCR beta chain is from a study of long-term antiretroviral therapy in people with HIV. In regard to this clone: The junction differs from germline at one of its ends, possibly a read error.

The germline V gene encodes CDR1 KGHSH and CDR2 LQKENI. The CDR3 extends over 15 amino acids. immunoSEQ v3.0 was run at survey level. Profiled with immunoSEQ multiplex PCR; TCRdb holds only in-frame clones, not every one. The sample records about 25,000 clones, around 88% being singletons. This receptor was obtained from a man aged 18-30 years with HIV. The chain employs TRBV18 and TRBJ1-1; a weak D match, TRBD1 (6 bases). Source: unsorted PBMCs, taken 3 years after starting antiretroviral therapy. CDR3 nucleotide sequence: TGTGCCAGTTCACCAAACTCGGACAGTTACACTGAAGCTTTCTTT. It codes for CASSPNSDSYTEAFF.